These T cell receptor beta chains were read from a single sample in a study of CD8 T cells in ankylosing spondylitis. TCRdb fed the 5' RACE reads into MiXCR, producing one record per CDR3 protein. The sample shows around 150,000 distinct CDR3 sequences, under 35% of them seen only once. The sequenced sample was synovial fluid, either unsorted or a sorted T cell fraction (not recorded which). The receptors originated from a male donor with ankylosing spondylitis. The CDR3 runs from the conserved cysteine through the conserved F or W. Fields, in order: CDR3 protein, V gene, J gene.

cdr3_aa: CASSYSSRGDSGWYEQYF
v_call: TRBV6-2/TRBV6-3
j_call: TRBJ2-7

cdr3_aa: CASSRDRVNQPQHF
v_call: TRBV6-2/TRBV6-3
j_call: TRBJ1-5

cdr3_aa: CASSTERDQPQHF
v_call: TRBV12-3/TRBV12-4
j_call: TRBJ1-5

cdr3_aa: CATSDFRQGQETQYF
v_call: TRBV24-1
j_call: TRBJ2-5

cdr3_aa: CASSQNLGRAFGGYTF
v_call: TRBV3-1
j_call: TRBJ1-2

cdr3_aa: CSVTGVNTEAFF
v_call: TRBV29-1
j_call: TRBJ1-1

cdr3_aa: CASSVIDYNEQFF
v_call: TRBV9
j_call: TRBJ2-1

cdr3_aa: CSARSGQSNTEAFF
v_call: TRBV20-1
j_call: TRBJ1-1

cdr3_aa: CSAPNPRRGDTDTQYF
v_call: TRBV20-1
j_call: TRBJ2-3

cdr3_aa: CASSHYTDTQYF
v_call: TRBV18
j_call: TRBJ2-3

cdr3_aa: CASKGRSDEQFF
v_call: TRBV19
j_call: TRBJ2-1

cdr3_aa: CASSPGTGRYEQYF
v_call: TRBV7-9
j_call: TRBJ2-7

cdr3_aa: CASSQGTSTNEKLFF
v_call: TRBV4-1
j_call: TRBJ1-4

cdr3_aa: CASSLGQRLNQPQHF
v_call: TRBV7-6
j_call: TRBJ1-5

cdr3_aa: CASSFDEGRGKTQYF
v_call: TRBV12-3/TRBV12-4
j_call: TRBJ2-5